This entry concerns a single T cell receptor (beta chain). Germline CDR1 and CDR2: SGHTA and FQGNSA. CDR3 size: 18 residues. J was trimmed by 8 bases and V by 0 bases; bases with no gene match: 13. The authors reverse transcribed all of the isolated RNA, so sequencing captured expressed TCRB transcripts. Here immunoSEQ multiplex PCR was the method, and the copy in TCRdb shows in-frame clones only, minus some. The sample holds around 310,000 clones, about 10% seen once. This specimen comes from a study of beta chain features in type 1 diabetes. This TCR was sampled from a woman aged 30 to 39 in good health. What was sequenced was naive CD4+ T cells from blood. The chain uses TRBV7-2 and TRBJ2-1; 10 nucleotides line up with TRBD2. The CDR3 DNA reads TGTGCCAGCAGCTTAGCGGTCCTGGCTAGCGGGAGATTAGATGAGCAGTTCTTC. It is translated as CASSLAVLASGRLDEQFF. The full variable domain, completed using reference TRBV7-2 and TRBJ2-1, is GAGVSQSPSNKVTEKGKDVELRCDPISGHTALYWYRQSLGQGLEFLIYFQGNSAPDKSGLPSDRFSAERTGGSVSTLTIQRTQQEDSAVYLCASSLAVLASGRLDEQFFGPGTRLTVL.